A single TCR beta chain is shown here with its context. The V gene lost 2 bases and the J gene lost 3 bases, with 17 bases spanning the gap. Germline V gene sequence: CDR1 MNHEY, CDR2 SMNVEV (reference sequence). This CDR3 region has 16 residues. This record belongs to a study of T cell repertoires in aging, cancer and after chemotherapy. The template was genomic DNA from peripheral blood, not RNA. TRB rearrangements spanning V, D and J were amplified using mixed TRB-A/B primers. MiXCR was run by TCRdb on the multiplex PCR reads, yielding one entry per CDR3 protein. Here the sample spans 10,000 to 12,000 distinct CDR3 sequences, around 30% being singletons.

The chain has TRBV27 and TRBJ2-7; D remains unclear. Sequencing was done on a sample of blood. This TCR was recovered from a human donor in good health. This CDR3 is CASSLRDPKALYEQYF. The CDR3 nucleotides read TGTGCCAGCAGTTTACGCGACCCCAAAGCCCTCTACGAGCAGTACTTC.